This TCR beta chain was sequenced for a study of cytomegalovirus exposure and HLA in healthy donors. The PCR was carried out with 60 Vbeta primers and 13 Jbeta primers. The assay was immunoSEQ multiplex PCR, and TCRdb's table has in-frame clones only and misses some. The repertoire holds about 120,000 clones, with 70% to 85% as singletons. CDR3 length equals 15 residues. The V gene end was trimmed by 5 bases and the J gene end by 5 bases; junction bases not matched to a gene: 7. From germline, CDR1 is SNHLY and CDR2 FYNNEI. Sequences were obtained from PBMCs. The TCR originated in a man aged 35-49 years in good health and CMV-seropositive. The gene calls are TRBV2 and TRBJ1-5; 9 bases map to TRBD1. CDR3 sequence (DNA): TGTGCCAGCAGTTCCGGGACAGGGAACTATCAGCCCCAGCATTTT. Translating gives CASSSGTGNYQPQHF.